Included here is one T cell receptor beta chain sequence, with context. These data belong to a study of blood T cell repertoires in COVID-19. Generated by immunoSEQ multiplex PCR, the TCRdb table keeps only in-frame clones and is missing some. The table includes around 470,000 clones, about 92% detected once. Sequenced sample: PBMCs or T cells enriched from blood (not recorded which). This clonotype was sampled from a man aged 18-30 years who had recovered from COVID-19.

CDR3 amino acids: CASSVDRRNEKLFF. CDR3 bases: TGTGCCAGCAGCGTGGACAGGCGGAATGAAAAACTGTTTTTT. V is TRBV5-8 and J is TRBJ1-4; 7 bases are a match to TRBD1. Germline loops: CDR1 SGHTS, CDR2 YDEGEE. The junction had 5 bases not matched to a gene; V was cut back by 4 bases and J by 5 bases. This CDR3 region has 14 residues. Together with reference TRBV5-8 and TRBJ1-4, the CDR3 gives the full variable domain: EAGVTQSPTHLIKTRGQQATLRCSPISGHTSVYWYQQALGLGLQFLLWYDEGEERNRGNFPPRFSGRQFPNYSSELNVNALELEDSALYLCASSVDRRNEKLFFGSGTQLSVL.